What follows are 23 T cell receptor beta chains derived from one specimen sequenced in a study of T cells in localized non-small cell lung cancer. Sequencing was performed with immunoSEQ multiplex PCR; in TCRdb, only in-frame clones are kept and a portion is missing. In the table there are 20,000 to 25,000 clones, 70% to 90% of which are singletons. Sequences were derived from PBMCs, sampled before any cancer treatment. All receptors come from a man aged 40-75 years with stage II squamous cell lung carcinoma.

J is TRBJ2-6 and V is TRBV5-1; weak D call: TRBD1 (5 bases). Germline loops: CDR1 SGHRS, CDR2 YFSETQ. The CDR3 is 16 residues long. V lost 4 bases, J lost 0 bases, and 11 bases lay in between. The CDR3 loop is CASSLDIYSGANVLTF. CDR3 coding DNA: TGCGCCAGCAGCCTGGACATTTACTCTGGGGCCAACGTCCTGACTTTC. The variable domain in full, with the rest retrieved from reference TRBV5-1 and TRBJ2-6, is KAGVTQTPRYLIKTRGQQVTLSCSPISGHRSVSWYQQTPGQGLQFLFEYFSETQRNKGNFPGRFSGRQFSNSRSEMNVSTLELGDSALYLCASSLDIYSGANVLTFGAGSRLTVL.

This chain joins TRBV2 and TRBJ2-3, with D hard to call. Between the trimmed V and J ends, which lost 8 bases and 0 bases, there was a span of 6 bases. Germline V gene sequence: CDR1 SNHLY, CDR2 FYNNEI. This CDR3 contains 12 residues. The CDR3 sequence: CASGLSTDTQYF. The CDR3 DNA sequence: TGTGCCAGCGGCCTGAGCACAGATACGCAGTATTTT.

The chain uses TRBV29-1 and TRBJ2-1; 11 bases are a match to TRBD2. The CDR3 runs to 16 residues. CDR1 is SQVTM and CDR2 is ANQGSEA in the germline V gene. V was pared by 6 bases and J by 4 bases, with 11 bases of the junction left unmatched. The CDR3, as DNA: TGCAGCGTCCACTCTCCACTAGCGGGAGCTTACAATGAGCAGTTCTTC. It translates to CSVHSPLAGAYNEQFF.

The chain couples TRBV7-9 to TRBJ2-6, with TRBD1 matching over 8 bases. With V trimmed by 4 bases and J by 0 bases, 11 bases remained unmatched. CDR3 size: 19 residues. In germline, CDR1 is SEHNR, CDR2 FQNEAQ (reference sequence). CDR3 bases: TGTGCCAGCAGCTCCCAGGACAGGGCCGTACACTCTGGGGCCAACGTCCTGACTTTC. Translation gives CASSSQDRAVHSGANVLTF.

CDR3 region: CASRLAGTYQETQYF. The CDR3 DNA follows: TGTGCCAGCAGACTAGCGGGAACGTACCAAGAGACCCAGTACTTC. V is TRBV28 and J is TRBJ2-5; 10 bases match TRBD2. Germline CDR1 is MDHEN and CDR2 is SYDVKM. This CDR3 has 15 residues. The V gene end was trimmed by 6 bases and the J gene end by 0 bases; junction bases not matched to a gene: 4.

J is TRBJ1-3 and V is TRBV7-8; weak D call: TRBD1 (5 bases). Germline V gene lookup returns CDR1 SGHVS and CDR2 FQNEAQ. The CDR3 sequence is 17 residues long. The V gene lost 5 bases and the J gene lost 0 bases, with 17 bases spanning the gap. For the CDR3, the DNA is TGTGCCAGCAGCCCCAATCCAAGGGGTAACTCTGGAAACACCATATATTTT. Protein sequence: CASSPNPRGNSGNTIYF.

The chain joins TRBV7-2 to TRBJ1-1; D gene ambiguous. This CDR3 spans 16 amino acids. The V end lost 1 base, the J end lost 6 bases, and 18 bases lay between the germline ends. Germline V CDR1 and CDR2: SGHTA, FQGNSA. In nucleotides, the CDR3 is TGTGCCAGCAGCTTAGGGGGTTATGTGGGAAACGCTGAAGCTTTCTTT. Its translation is CASSLGGYVGNAEAFF.

V and J are TRBV27 and TRBJ2-2; D is unclear. This CDR3 has 16 amino acids. Per germline, CDR1 MNHEY and CDR2 SMNVEV (reference sequence). V lost 4 bases, J lost 0 bases, and 12 bases lay in between. CDR3 in amino acids: CASSSYLVANTGELFF. CDR3 nucleotide sequence: TGTGCCAGCAGTTCCTACCTAGTCGCGAACACCGGGGAGCTGTTTTTT.

The chain uses TRBV27 and TRBJ1-5, with 9 bases that match TRBD1. The CDR3 extends over 16 amino acids. CDR1 MNHEY and CDR2 SMNVEV come from the germline V gene (reference sequence). V lost 3 bases, J lost 5 bases, and 8 bases stayed unmatched. In DNA, the CDR3 is TGTGCCAGCAGTTTTGGGGGACAGGGAAGGCATCAGCCCCAGCATTTT. Amino acids: CASSFGGQGRHQPQHF.

The J gene is TRBJ1-2, the V gene TRBV19; TRBD1 matches at 8 bases. The germline V gene encodes CDR1 LNHDA and CDR2 SQIVND (reference sequence). V trimming: 4 bases; J trimming: 6 bases; junction bases outside the gene matches: 10. The CDR3 is 15 residues long. The CDR3 spells CASSTLNAGGDGYTF. CDR3 DNA sequence: TGTGCCAGTAGTACCCTCAATGCAGGGGGCGATGGCTACACCTTC. Combining the CDR3 with reference TRBV19 and TRBJ1-2 gives the whole variable domain DGGITQSPKYLFRKEGQNVTLSCEQNLNHDAMYWYRQDPGQGLRLIYYSQIVNDFQKGDIAEGYSVSREKKESFPLTVTSAQKNPTAFYLCASSTLNAGGDGYTFGSGTRLTVV.

The gene calls are TRBV5-4 and TRBJ1-2; possible D gene TRBD1, 6 bases. CDR3 length equals 15 residues. Trimming took off 3 bases at V and 3 bases at J, with 15 bases between the two ends. The V gene's germline CDR1 is SGHNT and CDR2 YYREEE (reference sequence). CDR3 nucleotides: TGTGCCAGCAGCTCTGGGGGGGCTAGATACTATGGCTACACCTTC. Its protein is CASSSGGARYYGYTF.

This chain links TRBV7-3 with TRBJ2-4; the match to TRBD1 covers 7 bases. The germline V gene has CDR1 SGHTA and CDR2 FQGTGA. Trimming at V came to 3 bases and at J to 0 bases, leaving 5 bases not matched to a gene. CDR3 length equals 16 residues. DNA for the CDR3: TGTGCCAGCAGCTTGAGAGGGGGCGCAGCCAAAAACATTCAGTACTTC. Translated: CASSLRGGAAKNIQYF. The full variable domain, in which reference TRBV7-3 and TRBJ2-4 provide the parts outside the CDR3, is GAGVSQTPSNKVTEKGKYVELRCDPISGHTALYWYRQSLGQGPEFLIYFQGTGAADDSGLPNDRFFAVRPEGSVSTLKIQRTERGDSAVYLCASSLRGGAAKNIQYFGAGTRLSVL.

This chain links TRBV6-4 with TRBJ1-1; perhaps TRBD1 as D (5 bases). Germline CDR1 is MRHNA and CDR2 is SNTAGT. V was shortened by 5 bases and J by 5 bases, with 15 bases between the two germline ends. The CDR3 spans 14 residues. The CDR3 here is CASSRGVEGTEAFF. CDR3 DNA: TGTGCCAGCAGTAGGGGCGTCGAGGGAACTGAAGCTTTCTTT.

The chain combines TRBV6-6 with TRBJ2-7, with 8 bases identical to TRBD1. Trimming cost V 2 bases and J 3 bases; bases outside gene matches: 3. The CDR3 has 14 residues. In germline, CDR1 is MNHNY, CDR2 SVGAGI (reference sequence). This CDR3 is CASSYAGGDYEQYF. The CDR3 bases are TGTGCCAGCAGTTACGCAGGGGGCGACTACGAGCAGTACTTC.

The chain employs TRBV9 and TRBJ2-7; no firm D call. Germline V gene lookup returns CDR1 SGDLS and CDR2 YYNGEE. The V end lost 0 bases, the J end lost 3 bases, and 10 bases lay between the germline ends. This CDR3 has 14 amino acids. CDR3 DNA: TGTGCCAGCAGCGTAGACACTCAAGTCTACGAGCAGTACTTC. It yields the protein CASSVDTQVYEQYF.

CDR3 DNA: TGTGCCAGCAGTTACTCGGCCTTTAGCACAGATACGCAGTATTTT. It specifies CASSYSAFSTDTQYF. V usage is TRBV6-5 and J usage is TRBJ2-3; D is undetermined. The germline V gene encodes CDR1 MNHEY and CDR2 SVGAGI. With 0 bases removed from V and 0 bases from J, the gap between germline ends came to 7 bases. The length of the CDR3 is 15 residues.

Comments on this clone: Germline is not matched at one junction end, which may reflect a read error. The genes are TRBV2 and TRBJ2-1; 12 positions agree with TRBD2. Germline CDR1 is SNHLY and CDR2 is FYNNEI. The CDR3 consists of 15 residues. This chain's CDR3 is CASSEGLAGTGEQFF. CDR3 in DNA: TGTGCCAGCAGCGAAGGACTAGCGGGGACCGGTGAGCAGTTCTTC.

The chain has TRBV4-1 and TRBJ1-3; D call uncertain. CDR1 MGHRA and CDR2 YSYEKL come from the germline V gene. The germline V and J ends were trimmed by 4 bases and 2 bases, with 12 bases remaining between them. This CDR3 has 15 residues. CDR3 sequence (DNA): TGCGCCAGCAGCCTTGAGGGTGGGGCTGGAAACACCATATATTTT. It codes for CASSLEGGAGNTIYF.

The rearrangement uses TRBV18 and TRBJ1-4, with 7 nucleotides matching TRBD1. The V segment lost 3 bases and the J segment 5 bases; nucleotides outside the gene matches: 9. Germline V lookup: CDR1 KGHSH, CDR2 LQKENI. The CDR3 runs 16 residues. The CDR3, as DNA: TGTGCCAGCTCACCCTTGGGGGACAGACGAAATGAAAAACTGTTTTTT. Protein product: CASSPLGDRRNEKLFF.

The V call is TRBV7-2, the J call TRBJ2-5; maybe TRBD1 (5 bases). The CDR3 consists of 14 residues. Germline assignment: CDR1 SGHTA and CDR2 FQGNSA. The V end lost 1 base, the J end lost 4 bases, and 10 bases lay between the germline ends. The chain's CDR3 is CASSLDIGAETQYF. The CDR3 nucleotides are TGTGCCAGCAGCTTAGACATAGGGGCAGAGACCCAGTACTTC.

V gene TRBV18 combines with J gene TRBJ1-1; D call uncertain. Trimming removed 6 bases at V and 0 bases at J, with 11 bases between. The CDR3 loop spans 14 amino acids. CDR1 is KGHSH, CDR2 LQKENI, per germline. Written as DNA, the CDR3 is TGTGCCAGCTCCCTTGGGGAGATGAACACTGAAGCTTTCTTT. It codes for CASSLGEMNTEAFF.

The chain combines TRBV7-6 with TRBJ1-1; 7 nucleotides line up with TRBD1. With 4 bases clipped from V and 8 bases from J, the junction kept 13 bases outside the gene matches. The CDR3 has 15 residues. Per the germline V gene, CDR1 is SGHVS and CDR2 is FNYEAQ. CDR3 region: CASSSETGPTTEAFF. The CDR3 DNA reads TGTGCCAGCAGCTCGGAGACAGGGCCTACTACAGAAGCTTTCTTT.

V and J are TRBV10-3 and TRBJ1-5; weak D call: TRBD1 (5 bases). In germline, CDR1 is ENHRY, CDR2 SYGVKD. Trimming removed 0 bases from V and 2 bases from J, with 11 bases in between. CDR3 length equals 16 residues. CDR3 DNA sequence: TGTGCCATCAGTGAGTCGGGAGGGGCAGGCAATCAGCCCCAGCATTTT. The encoded protein is CAISESGGAGNQPQHF.